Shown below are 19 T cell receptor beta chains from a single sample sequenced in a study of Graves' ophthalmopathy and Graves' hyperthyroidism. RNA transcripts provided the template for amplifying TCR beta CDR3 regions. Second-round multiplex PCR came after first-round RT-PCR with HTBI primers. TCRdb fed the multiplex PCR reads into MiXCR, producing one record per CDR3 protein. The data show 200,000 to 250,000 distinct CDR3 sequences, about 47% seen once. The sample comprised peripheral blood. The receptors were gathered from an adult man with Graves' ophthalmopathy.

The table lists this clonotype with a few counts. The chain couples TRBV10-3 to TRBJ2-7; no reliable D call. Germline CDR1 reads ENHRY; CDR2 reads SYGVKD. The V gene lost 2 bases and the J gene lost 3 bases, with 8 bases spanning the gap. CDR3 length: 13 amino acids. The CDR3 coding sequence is TGTGCCATCAGTGAGCCACTGGTCTACGAGCAGTACTTC. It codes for CAISEPLVYEQYF.

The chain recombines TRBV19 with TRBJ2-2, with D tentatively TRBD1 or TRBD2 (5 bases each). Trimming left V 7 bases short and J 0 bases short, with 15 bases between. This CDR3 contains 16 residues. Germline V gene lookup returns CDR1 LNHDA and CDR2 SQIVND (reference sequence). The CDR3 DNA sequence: TGTGCCAGTAAAGTCTCGGGGCAGACGAACACCGGGGAGCTGTTTTTT. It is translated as CASKVSGQTNTGELFF.

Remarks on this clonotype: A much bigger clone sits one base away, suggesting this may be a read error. CDR3 DNA sequence: TGCAGCGTTGGGACAGGGGATTACGGGTATGGCTACACCTTC. Translating gives CSVGTGDYGYGYTF. V is TRBV29-1 and J is TRBJ1-2; 9 nucleotides agree with TRBD1. CDR3 length equals 14 residues. Germline values: CDR1 SQVTM, CDR2 ANQGSEA. V was clipped by 4 bases and J by 5 bases; unmatched bases: 8.

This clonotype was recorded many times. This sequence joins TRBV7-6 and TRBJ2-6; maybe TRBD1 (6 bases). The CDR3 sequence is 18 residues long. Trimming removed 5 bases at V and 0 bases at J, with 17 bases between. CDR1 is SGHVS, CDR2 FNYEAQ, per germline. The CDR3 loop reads CASSPRAGASSGANVLTF. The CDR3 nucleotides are TGTGCCAGCAGCCCCAGGGCAGGGGCTAGCTCTGGGGCCAACGTCCTGACTTTC.

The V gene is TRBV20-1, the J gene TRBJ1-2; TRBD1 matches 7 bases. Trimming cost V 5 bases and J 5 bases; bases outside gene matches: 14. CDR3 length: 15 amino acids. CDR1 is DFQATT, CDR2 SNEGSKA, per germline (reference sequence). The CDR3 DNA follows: TGCAGTGCTTCGGGACAGATTGATTACCCTTATGGCTACACCTTC. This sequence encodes CSASGQIDYPYGYTF.

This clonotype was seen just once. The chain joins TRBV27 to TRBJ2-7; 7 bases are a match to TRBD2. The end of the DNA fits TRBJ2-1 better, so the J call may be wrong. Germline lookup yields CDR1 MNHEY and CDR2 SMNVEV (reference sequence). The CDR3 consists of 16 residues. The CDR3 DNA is TGTGCCAGCGCCTGGGACTACCTCCGCTCCTACAATGAGCAGTTCTTC. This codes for CASAWDYLRSYNEQFF.

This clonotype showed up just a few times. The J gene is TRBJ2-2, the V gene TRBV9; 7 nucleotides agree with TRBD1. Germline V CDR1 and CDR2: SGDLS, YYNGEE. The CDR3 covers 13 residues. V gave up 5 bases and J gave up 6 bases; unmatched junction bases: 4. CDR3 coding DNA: TGTGCCAGCAGTAGGACAGGCCCCGGGGAGCTGTTTTTT. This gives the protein CASSRTGPGELFF.

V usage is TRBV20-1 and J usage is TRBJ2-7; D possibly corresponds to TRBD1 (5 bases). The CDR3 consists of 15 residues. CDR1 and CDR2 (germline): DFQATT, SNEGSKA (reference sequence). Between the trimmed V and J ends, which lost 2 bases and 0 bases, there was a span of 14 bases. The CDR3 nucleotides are TGCAGTGCTAGACCCGGACACCTCAGCTCCTACGAGCAGTACTTC. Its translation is CSARPGHLSSYEQYF.

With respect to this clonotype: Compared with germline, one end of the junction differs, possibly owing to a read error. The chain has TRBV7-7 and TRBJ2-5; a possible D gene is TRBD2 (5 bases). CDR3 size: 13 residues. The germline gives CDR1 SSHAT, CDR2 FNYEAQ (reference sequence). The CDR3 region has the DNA TGTGCTAGCAGCTTAGTCCAGCAGGAGGCCCAGTACTTC. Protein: CASSLVQQEAQYF.

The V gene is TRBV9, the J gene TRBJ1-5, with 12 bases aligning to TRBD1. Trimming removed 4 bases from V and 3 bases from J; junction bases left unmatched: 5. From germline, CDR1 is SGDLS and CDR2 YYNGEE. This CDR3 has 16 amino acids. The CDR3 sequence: CASSPGTGGYNQPQHF. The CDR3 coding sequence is TGTGCCAGCAGCCCCGGGACAGGGGGCTACAATCAGCCCCAGCATTTT.

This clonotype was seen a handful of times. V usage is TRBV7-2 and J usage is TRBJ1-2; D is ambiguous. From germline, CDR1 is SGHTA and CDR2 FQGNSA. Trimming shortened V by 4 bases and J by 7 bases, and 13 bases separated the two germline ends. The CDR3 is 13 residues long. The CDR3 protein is CASSSSEELGYTF. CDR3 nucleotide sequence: TGTGCCAGCAGCTCGTCCGAGGAGCTTGGCTACACCTTC.

Written as DNA, the CDR3 is TGTGCCAGCAGCCAAGAGGACAGACCGAACACCGGGGAGCTGTTTTTT. Residues: CASSQEDRPNTGELFF. This chain joins TRBV4-2 and TRBJ2-2, with a weak D call TRBD1 (6 bases). Germline CDR1 LGHNA, CDR2 YNFKEQ. The CDR3 runs to 16 residues. V lost 0 bases and J 0 bases, leaving 8 bases between the germline ends.

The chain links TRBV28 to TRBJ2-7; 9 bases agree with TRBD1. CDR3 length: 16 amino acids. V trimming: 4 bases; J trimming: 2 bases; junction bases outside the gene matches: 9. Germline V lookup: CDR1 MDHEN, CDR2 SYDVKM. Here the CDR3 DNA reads TGTGCCAGCAGTTCCCCCCCCGGGACAGGGACCTACGAGCAGTACTTC. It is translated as CASSSPPGTGTYEQYF. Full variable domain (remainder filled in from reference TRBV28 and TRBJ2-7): DVKVTQSSRYLVKRTGEKVFLECVQDMDHENMFWYRQDPGLGLRLIYFSYDVKMKEKGDIPEGYSVSREKKERFSLILESASTNQTSMYLCASSSPPGTGTYEQYFGPGTRLTVT.

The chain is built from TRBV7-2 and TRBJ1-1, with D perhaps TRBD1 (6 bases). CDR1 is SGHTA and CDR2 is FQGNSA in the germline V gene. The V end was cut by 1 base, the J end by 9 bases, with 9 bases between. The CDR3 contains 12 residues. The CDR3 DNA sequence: TGTGCCAGCAGCTTAGGTCGGGACAAAGCTTTCTTT. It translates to CASSLGRDKAFF.

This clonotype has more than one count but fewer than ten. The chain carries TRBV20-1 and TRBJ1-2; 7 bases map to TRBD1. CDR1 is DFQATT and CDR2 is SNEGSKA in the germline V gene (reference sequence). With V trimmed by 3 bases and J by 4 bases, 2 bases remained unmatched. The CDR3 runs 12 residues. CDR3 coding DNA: TGCAGTGCTAGGGGACAGCCCTATGGCTACACCTTC. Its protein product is CSARGQPYGYTF.

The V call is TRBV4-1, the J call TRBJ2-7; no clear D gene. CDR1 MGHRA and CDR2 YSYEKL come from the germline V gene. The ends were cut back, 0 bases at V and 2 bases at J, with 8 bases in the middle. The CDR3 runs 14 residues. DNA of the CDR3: TGCGCCAGCAGCCAAGAGCCGGCCACCTACGAGCAGTACTTC. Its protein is CASSQEPATYEQYF.

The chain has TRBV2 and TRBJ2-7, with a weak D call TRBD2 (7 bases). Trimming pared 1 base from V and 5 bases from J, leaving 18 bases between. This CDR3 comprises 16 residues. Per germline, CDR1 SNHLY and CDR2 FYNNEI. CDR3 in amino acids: CASSEDEGGAFHEQYF. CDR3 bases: TGTGCCAGCAGTGAAGATGAGGGGGGGGCTTTTCACGAGCAGTACTTC.

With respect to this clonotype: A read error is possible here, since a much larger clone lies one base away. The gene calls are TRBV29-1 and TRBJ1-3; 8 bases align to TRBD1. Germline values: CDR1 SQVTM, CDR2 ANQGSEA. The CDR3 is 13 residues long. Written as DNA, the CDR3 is TGCGGCGCCCTACAGGGGGCTGGAAACACCATATATTTT. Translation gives CGALQGAGNTIYF.

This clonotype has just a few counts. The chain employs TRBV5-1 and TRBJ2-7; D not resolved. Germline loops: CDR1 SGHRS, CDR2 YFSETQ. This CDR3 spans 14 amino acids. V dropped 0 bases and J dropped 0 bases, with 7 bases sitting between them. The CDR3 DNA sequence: TGCGCCAGCAGCTTGGACGTAAACTCCTACGAGCAGTACTTC. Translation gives CASSLDVNSYEQYF.